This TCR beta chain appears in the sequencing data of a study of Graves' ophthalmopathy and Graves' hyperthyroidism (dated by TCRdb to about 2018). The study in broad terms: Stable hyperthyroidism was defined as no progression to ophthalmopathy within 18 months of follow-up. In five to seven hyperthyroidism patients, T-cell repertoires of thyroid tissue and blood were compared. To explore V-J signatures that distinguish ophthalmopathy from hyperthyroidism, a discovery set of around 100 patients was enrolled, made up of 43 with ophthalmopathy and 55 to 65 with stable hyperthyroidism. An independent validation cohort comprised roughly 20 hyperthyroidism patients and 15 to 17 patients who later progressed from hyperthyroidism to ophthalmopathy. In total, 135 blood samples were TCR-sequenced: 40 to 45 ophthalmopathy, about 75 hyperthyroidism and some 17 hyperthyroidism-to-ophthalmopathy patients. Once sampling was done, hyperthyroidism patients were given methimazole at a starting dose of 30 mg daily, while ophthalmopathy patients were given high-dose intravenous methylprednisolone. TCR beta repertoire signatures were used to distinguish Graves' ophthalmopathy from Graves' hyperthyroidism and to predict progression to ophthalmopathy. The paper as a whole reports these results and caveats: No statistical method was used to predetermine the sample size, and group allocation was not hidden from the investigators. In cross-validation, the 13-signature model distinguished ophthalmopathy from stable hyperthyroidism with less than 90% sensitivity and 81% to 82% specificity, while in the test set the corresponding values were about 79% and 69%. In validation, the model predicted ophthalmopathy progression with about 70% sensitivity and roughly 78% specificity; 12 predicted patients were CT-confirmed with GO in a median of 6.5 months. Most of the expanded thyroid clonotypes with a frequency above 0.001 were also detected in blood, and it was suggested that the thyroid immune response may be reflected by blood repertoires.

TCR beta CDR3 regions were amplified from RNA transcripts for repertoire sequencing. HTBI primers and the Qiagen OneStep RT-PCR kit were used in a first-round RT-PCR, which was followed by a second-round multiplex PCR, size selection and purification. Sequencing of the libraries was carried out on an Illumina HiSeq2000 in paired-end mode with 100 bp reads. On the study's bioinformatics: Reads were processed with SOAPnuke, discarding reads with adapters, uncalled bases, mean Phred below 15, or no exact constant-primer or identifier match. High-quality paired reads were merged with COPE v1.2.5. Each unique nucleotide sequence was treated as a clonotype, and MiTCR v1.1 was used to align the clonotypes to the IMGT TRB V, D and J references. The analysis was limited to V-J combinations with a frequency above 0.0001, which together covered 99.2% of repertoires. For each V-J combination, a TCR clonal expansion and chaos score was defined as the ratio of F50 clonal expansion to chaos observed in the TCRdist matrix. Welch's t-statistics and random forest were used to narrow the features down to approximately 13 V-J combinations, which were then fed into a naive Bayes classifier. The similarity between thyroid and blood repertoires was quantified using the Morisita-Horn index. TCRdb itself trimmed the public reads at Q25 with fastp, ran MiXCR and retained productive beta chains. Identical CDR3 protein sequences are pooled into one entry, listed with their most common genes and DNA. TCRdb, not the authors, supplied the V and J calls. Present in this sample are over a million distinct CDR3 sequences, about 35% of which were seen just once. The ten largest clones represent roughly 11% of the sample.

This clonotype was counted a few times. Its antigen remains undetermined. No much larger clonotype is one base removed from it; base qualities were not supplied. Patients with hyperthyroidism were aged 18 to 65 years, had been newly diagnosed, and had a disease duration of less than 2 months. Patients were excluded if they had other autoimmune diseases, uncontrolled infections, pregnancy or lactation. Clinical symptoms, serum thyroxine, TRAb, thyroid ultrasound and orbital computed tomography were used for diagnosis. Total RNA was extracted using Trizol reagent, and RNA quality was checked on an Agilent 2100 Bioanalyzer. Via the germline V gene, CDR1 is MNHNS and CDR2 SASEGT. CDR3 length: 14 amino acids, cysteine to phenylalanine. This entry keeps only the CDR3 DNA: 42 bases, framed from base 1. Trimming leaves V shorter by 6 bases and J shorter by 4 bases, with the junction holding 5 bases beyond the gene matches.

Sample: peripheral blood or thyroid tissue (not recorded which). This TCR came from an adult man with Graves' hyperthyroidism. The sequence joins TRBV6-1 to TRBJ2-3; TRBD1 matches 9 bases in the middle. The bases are TGTGCCAGCAGCCCCGGGACAGGGTCAGATACGCAGTATTTT. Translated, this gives CASSPGTGSDTQYF.